One sample yielded the 27 T cell receptor beta chains listed below, sequenced in a study of technical replicates of blood from a handful of donors. Libraries were prepared by immunoSEQ multiplex PCR; TCRdb keeps only in-frame clonotypes and omits some of them. The sample lists roughly 80,000 clones, around 94% occurring once. Sequenced sample: T cells isolated from PBMCs. These receptors were obtained from a human donor in good health.

The CDR3 reads CASSLAGTGGEGYTF. In DNA form, the CDR3 reads TGTGCCAGCAGCCTCGCCGGGACAGGGGGCGAGGGCTACACCTTC. The chain is built from TRBV7-9 and TRBJ1-2; TRBD1 matches 12 bases. V dropped 5 bases and J dropped 8; count of bases not matched to a gene: 9. Per the germline V gene, CDR1 is SEHNR and CDR2 is FQNEAQ (reference sequence). CDR3 size: 15 residues.

The chain carries TRBV10-1 and TRBJ2-1, with 9 bases lining up with TRBD1. The V and J ends lost 2 bases and 2 bases, in that order; junction bases with no gene match: 4. CDR1 is WNHNN, CDR2 SYGVQD, per germline (reference sequence). The CDR3 is made up of 16 amino acids. The CDR3 DNA reads TGCGCCAGCAGTGAGCCGGGACAGGGTGCCTACAATGAGCAGTTCTTC. Residues: CASSEPGQGAYNEQFF.

This clone was seen just once. This chain links TRBV4-3 with TRBJ2-7; 7 bases align to TRBD2. Germline CDR1 LGHNA, CDR2 YSLEER. This CDR3 spans 16 amino acids. With V trimmed by 1 base and J by 3 bases, 9 bases remained unmatched. In DNA, the CDR3 is TGCGCCAGCAGCCAAGGCCTTTCTAGCGGTGGCTACGAGCAGTACTTC. Translation gives CASSQGLSSGGYEQYF.

The rearrangement joins TRBV11-3 to TRBJ1-1, with D perhaps matching TRBD1 (5 bases). The V and J ends lost 0 bases and 1 base respectively, with 18 bases between them. The V gene's germline CDR1 is SGHNT and CDR2 YENEEA. The CDR3 totals 18 residues. The CDR3 region is CASSLESQVQFQNTEAFF. CDR3 DNA: TGTGCCAGCAGCTTAGAGTCACAGGTTCAATTCCAGAACACTGAAGCTTTCTTT.

This chain uses TRBV4-1 with TRBJ2-1, with TRBD1 matching over 11 bases. J lost 6 bases, V lost 2 bases, and 9 bases had no gene match. This CDR3 spans 17 amino acids. The germline V gene encodes CDR1 MGHRA and CDR2 YSYEKL. The CDR3: CASSQTAGTGGFNEQFF. CDR3 coding DNA: TGCGCCAGCAGCCAAACCGCCGGGACAGGGGGGTTCAATGAGCAGTTCTTC.

The chain joins TRBV11-1 to TRBJ2-3; 7 bases agree with TRBD1. The CDR3 totals 15 residues. In germline, CDR1 is SGHAT, CDR2 FQDESV (reference sequence). V lost 2 bases, J lost 3 bases, and 5 bases stayed unmatched. The CDR3 loop reads CASSLFGRGTDTQYF. In nucleotides, the CDR3 is TGTGCCAGCAGCTTATTCGGCAGGGGGACAGATACGCAGTATTTT.

This chain connects TRBV19 to TRBJ2-7; 10 nucleotides align to TRBD2. The CDR3 consists of 16 residues. J lost 0 bases, V lost 0 bases, and 2 bases had no gene match. Germline V lookup: CDR1 LNHDA, CDR2 SQIVND (reference sequence). CDR3 protein: CASSIDLAGVSYEQYF. In DNA, the CDR3 is TGTGCCAGTAGTATAGATCTAGCGGGAGTCTCCTACGAGCAGTACTTC.

The chain combines TRBV4-3 with TRBJ1-1; TRBD1 aligns across 9 bases. The CDR3 consists of 16 residues. Germline CDR1 reads LGHNA; CDR2 reads YSLEER. Trimming cost V 0 bases and J 0 bases; bases outside gene matches: 2. The CDR3, as DNA: TGCGCCAGCAGCCAAGAAACAGGGGGCATGAACACTGAAGCTTTCTTT. Translation gives CASSQETGGMNTEAFF.

Details on this clone: Other nucleotide sequences in the sample specify the same CDR3. This chain links TRBV19 with TRBJ1-5; 7 bases match TRBD1. The V segment lost 3 bases and the J segment 4 bases; nucleotides outside the gene matches: 3. CDR3 size: 14 residues. Per the germline V gene, CDR1 is LNHDA and CDR2 is SQIVND (reference sequence). The CDR3 loop reads CASSIRDSNQPQHF. The CDR3 bases are TGTGCCAGTAGTATCCGGGACAGTAATCAGCCCCAGCATTTT.

The J gene is TRBJ2-1, the V gene TRBV6-4, with TRBD1 matching over 10 bases. The length of the CDR3 is 14 residues. CDR1 and CDR2 (germline): MRHNA, SNTAGT. Losses at the gene ends were 4 bases for V and 8 bases for J; bases not matched to a gene: 5. The CDR3 spells CASSVGTGDDEQFF. DNA for the CDR3: TGTGCCAGCAGTGTAGGGACAGGGGACGATGAGCAGTTCTTC.

This chain connects TRBV30 to TRBJ2-6; D is perhaps TRBD1 (5 bases). V was clipped by 5 bases and J by 0 bases, with 5 bases between them. From germline, CDR1 is GTSNPN and CDR2 SVGIG (reference sequence). This CDR3 is 13 amino acids long. CDR3 residues: CAWDSSGANVLTF. For the CDR3, the DNA is TGTGCCTGGGACAGCTCTGGGGCCAACGTCCTGACTTTC. Combining the CDR3 with reference TRBV30 and TRBJ2-6 gives the whole variable domain SQTIHQWPATLVQPVGSPLSLECTVEGTSNPNLYWYRQAAGRGLQLLFYSVGIGQISSEVPQNLSASRPQDRQFILSSKKLLLSDSGFYLCAWDSSGANVLTFGAGSRLTVL.

The V gene is TRBV9, the J gene TRBJ2-7; 7 positions agree with TRBD2. J lost 3 bases, V lost 4 bases, and 4 bases had no gene match. Germline loops: CDR1 SGDLS, CDR2 YYNGEE. There are 13 residues in the CDR3. CDR3 nucleotides: TGTGCCAGCAGCATTGGGGGGGACTACGAGCAGTACTTC. It translates to CASSIGGDYEQYF.

V and J are TRBV4-3 and TRBJ2-1, with D maybe TRBD2 (6 bases). Between the trimmed V and J ends, which lost 4 bases and 6 bases, there was a span of 10 bases. Germline-derived CDR1 and CDR2 are LGHNA and YSLEER. The CDR3 extends over 13 amino acids. CDR3 in amino acids: CASSPLASNEQFF. The CDR3 DNA reads TGCGCCAGCAGCCCACTAGCATCCAATGAGCAGTTCTTC.

The chain uses TRBV28 and TRBJ2-7, with TRBD2 matching 7 bases. Germline V lookup: CDR1 MDHEN, CDR2 SYDVKM. With V trimmed by 4 bases and J by 3 bases, 12 bases remained unmatched. The CDR3 contains 16 residues. CDR3 residues: CASSWTPNSGLYEQYF. The DNA of the CDR3 is TGTGCCAGCAGTTGGACACCGAATAGCGGGCTCTACGAGCAGTACTTC.

The V and J genes are TRBV29-1 and TRBJ2-3; the match to TRBD2 covers 8 bases. Looked up from germline, CDR1 is SQVTM and CDR2 is ANQGSEA. This CDR3 has 17 residues. Trimming removed 4 bases from V and 2 bases from J; junction bases left unmatched: 14. CDR3: CSVAGLSREGLTDTQYF. The DNA for the CDR3 is TGCAGCGTTGCCGGCCTCAGCCGGGAGGGCCTCACAGATACGCAGTATTTT.

This clone was recorded once. The chain is built from TRBV7-6 and TRBJ1-1, with 7 bases fitting TRBD1. The CDR3 has 12 amino acids. In germline, CDR1 is SGHVS, CDR2 FNYEAQ. Losses at the gene ends were 5 bases for V and 11 bases for J; bases not matched to a gene: 8. CDR3 nucleotide sequence: TGTGCCAGCAGCGCCGCGGACAGGTCGGCTTTCTTT. It is translated as CASSAADRSAFF.

J is TRBJ1-5 and V is TRBV30; D possibly corresponds to TRBD1 (6 bases). Deletions cut 1 base from V and 4 bases from J, with 8 bases between. CDR1 and CDR2 (germline): GTSNPN, SVGIG (reference sequence). The CDR3 is 13 amino acids. CDR3 loop: CAWSGTANQPQHF. The CDR3 nucleotides read TGTGCCTGGAGTGGGACAGCTAATCAGCCCCAGCATTTT.

The chain combines TRBV30 with TRBJ1-1, with 9 bases fitting TRBD1. V dropped 5 bases and J dropped 6; count of bases not matched to a gene: 7. This CDR3 has 13 residues. CDR1 and CDR2 (germline): GTSNPN, SVGIG (reference sequence). The CDR3: CAWVAQGAAEAFF. The CDR3 DNA reads as TGTGCCTGGGTTGCACAGGGGGCCGCTGAAGCTTTCTTT.

The chain couples TRBV14 to TRBJ2-1; 10 bases match TRBD2. The CDR3 contains 16 residues. The V gene's germline CDR1 is SGHDN and CDR2 FVKESK. With V trimmed by 4 bases and J by 3 bases, 6 bases remained unmatched. The CDR3 coding sequence is TGTGCCAGCAGCCCCGGACTAGCGGAAATCTACAATGAGCAGTTCTTC. It yields the protein CASSPGLAEIYNEQFF.

This chain uses TRBV19 with TRBJ1-4, with D possibly being TRBD1 (5 bases). The CDR3 is 14 amino acids. Trimming stripped 1 base from V and 15 bases from J, with 18 bases between. Germline V gene sequence: CDR1 LNHDA, CDR2 SQIVND (reference sequence). CDR3 nucleotide sequence: TGTGCCAGTAGTATAGCGGCTGGGGCCCCTAAGATGTTTTTT. Translated: CASSIAAGAPKMFF.

The chain uses TRBV5-1 and TRBJ2-7, with D perhaps matching TRBD2 (6 bases). The CDR3 is 14 residues long. V dropped 0 bases and J dropped 2 bases, with 9 bases sitting between them. Germline CDR1 SGHRS, CDR2 YFSETQ. CDR3 sequence: CASSLEAGTYEQYF. The CDR3 nucleotides are TGCGCCAGCAGCTTGGAAGCGGGCACCTACGAGCAGTACTTC.

V is TRBV6-1 and J is TRBJ2-7, with D hard to call. The germline V and J ends were trimmed by 1 base and 1 base, with 11 bases remaining between them. The germline gives CDR1 MNHNS, CDR2 SASEGT. The CDR3 contains 15 residues. The CDR3 nucleotides read TGTGCCAGCAGTGAAGAAGCAGGCTATTCCTACGAGCAGTACTTC. This sequence encodes CASSEEAGYSYEQYF.

The V and J genes are TRBV6-6 and TRBJ1-6; 7 nucleotides agree with TRBD1. The trim removed 2 bases at V and 8 bases at J, leaving 3 bases unmatched. CDR1 is MNHNY and CDR2 is SVGAGI in the germline V gene (reference sequence). This CDR3 is 14 amino acids long. CDR3 sequence reads: CASSYRDRYSPLHF. The CDR3 coding sequence is TGTGCCAGCAGTTACCGGGACAGATATTCACCCCTCCACTTT.

This sequence joins TRBV30 and TRBJ2-3; 8 bases are shared with TRBD2. Germline V gene lookup returns CDR1 GTSNPN and CDR2 SVGIG (reference sequence). V lost 2 bases, J lost 4 bases, and 11 bases stayed unmatched. The CDR3 length is 16 residues. CDR3 sequence: CAWSPLGGGTPDTQYF. The CDR3 DNA is TGTGCCTGGAGTCCCCTAGGCGGGGGGACCCCAGATACGCAGTATTTT.

V usage is TRBV19 and J usage is TRBJ1-3; D unresolved. V was trimmed by 3 bases and J by 4 bases, leaving 10 bases between them. The V gene's germline CDR1 is LNHDA and CDR2 SQIVND (reference sequence). The CDR3 loop spans 14 amino acids. The CDR3 here is CASSIFSPGNTIYF. The CDR3 nucleotides are TGTGCCAGTAGTATTTTCTCCCCCGGAAACACCATATATTTT. The whole variable domain, filled in from reference TRBV19 and TRBJ1-3, reads DGGITQSPKYLFRKEGQNVTLSCEQNLNHDAMYWYRQDPGQGLRLIYYSQIVNDFQKGDIAEGYSVSREKKESFPLTVTSAQKNPTAFYLCASSIFSPGNTIYFGEGSWLTVV.

The rearrangement joins TRBV28 to TRBJ1-2, with D possibly TRBD1 on 5 matching bases. Per the germline V gene, CDR1 is MDHEN and CDR2 is SYDVKM. V was cut by 1 base and J by 8 bases, with 11 bases left in between. This CDR3 contains 13 residues. The CDR3 nucleotides read TGTGCCAGCAGTTTATCATGGCGGGGGGGCTACACCTTC. Protein sequence: CASSLSWRGGYTF.

The chain recombines TRBV29-1 with TRBJ2-1; 7 bases map to TRBD2. The CDR3 has 14 amino acids. V was pared by 3 bases and J by 7 bases, with 9 bases of the junction left unmatched. In germline, CDR1 is SQVTM, CDR2 ANQGSEA. CDR3 residues: CSVEQRLAGNEQFF. Here the CDR3 DNA reads TGCAGCGTTGAGCAGAGACTAGCAGGTAATGAGCAGTTCTTC.